The TCR beta chain described here comes from a study of cytotoxic CD8 clonotypes in ibrutinib-treated CLL (dated by TCRdb to the early 2020s). About the full investigation: In this cohort, 15 or so patients were treatment-naive and fewer than 13 were relapsed/refractory, while some 18 had unmutated IGHV. Partial responses were observed in 24 patients and complete responses in 2; after a median follow-up of around 68 months, remission was maintained in 15 or so patients and progression was observed in around twelve. The response samples were drawn at a median of roughly twelve months into treatment, with a range of about 6 to 40 months. An average of about 250,000 productive templates and 94,082 productive rearrangements was obtained per sample. Longitudinal samples were obtainable from about 30% of the roughly 90 participants in the trial. Cryopreserved peripheral blood mononuclear cells were obtained prior to treatment, at the time of response, and at either disease progression or sustained remission. Every sample from remission and from progressive disease was obtained while the patients were still on ibrutinib. What the study reported, not specific to this receptor: An increase in clonality was observed at ibrutinib response, with clonality remaining stable during sustained remission and falling back toward baseline at progression. Public clonotypes were rare and either shrank or stayed stable during treatment, and the rise in clonality at ibrutinib response reflected expansion of private clonotypes. Sampling times were not matched between patients in sustained remission and patients whose disease was progressing, and lymph node repertoires were not examined. Baseline clonality was found to be higher than that of age-matched healthy donors and was strongly correlated with circulating CD8+ T-cell counts.

This clone turned up a few times. Its antigen is unknown. No clone much larger than this one lies a single base away; base qualities are absent. Compared with germline, V lacks 7 bases and J lacks 1 base; bases without a gene match: 7. Including the terminal cysteine and phenylalanine, the CDR3 comprises 15 residues. Here the CDR3 DNA is all that survives: 45 bases in frame from base 1. The germline V gene (reference sequence) sets CDR1 to SEHNR and CDR2 to FQNEAQ. Each clonotype received, on average, 10x coverage in deep resolution sequencing performed on a MiSeq, where the target depth lay between 1 in 1 million and 1 in 200,000 T cells. TCR beta libraries were generated with the immunoSEQ hsTCRB Kit. In the paper's pipeline: ImmunoSEQ Data Assistant and ImmunoSEQ Analyzer were used for data analysis, and V, D and J genes were assigned according to IMGT definitions. Clonality, which ranges from 0 to 1, was calculated by subtracting the normalized Shannon entropy of productive rearrangement frequencies from one. Public clonotype analysis was restricted to overrepresented clonotypes comprising at least 0.05% of each patient's repertoire. Repertoires from some 13 age-matched healthy donors in immuneACCESS were used as clonality controls. Sourced from immuneACCESS, this table was stored by TCRdb with only in-frame sequences that have V and J called. A share of the clones is absent; for the studies checked, an unresolved V gene accounts for under half, and the remainder has no known explanation. V and J calls and clone size follow that table, whereas D and trimming were derived from the DNA. The sample table shows fewer than 100,000 clones, and about 76% are seen once. The ten largest account for nearly 5% of the sample.

The time point label corresponds to: about a year on ibrutinib. Roughly 1.9 micrograms of genomic DNA were extracted from cryopreserved PBMCs for TCR beta library preparation. Longitudinal blood samples from CLL patients on ibrutinib monotherapy underwent high-throughput TCR beta sequencing. The patients were enrolled in a single-center, open-label phase 2 trial of ibrutinib monotherapy. The input for sequencing was PBMCs, taken after 12 months of ibrutinib treatment. The chain joins TRBV7-9 to TRBJ2-3; 8 central bases correspond to TRBD1. This TCR came from a human donor with chronic lymphocytic leukemia. The DNA is TGTGCCAGCACCGCTGGGACAGGCCGCACAGATACGCAGTATTTT. Translation gives CASTAGTGRTDTQYF.